One sample yielded the 2 T cell receptor beta chains listed below, sequenced in a study of cytomegalovirus exposure and HLA in healthy donors. 60 Vbeta and 13 Jbeta primers were used in PCR. The table came from immunoSEQ multiplex PCR; TCRdb's copy has only in-frame clones and leaves some out. The table has approximately 110,000 clones, about 73% seen once. The sample taken for sequencing was PBMCs. The receptors here all came from a woman aged 45-65 years in good health and CMV-seropositive.

This clone was counted between two and nine times. The genes are TRBV9 and TRBJ2-2, with a tentative D call TRBD1 (5 bases). Trimming left V 8 bases short and J 0 bases short, with 11 bases between. The CDR3 has 14 residues. The germline V gene has CDR1 SGDLS and CDR2 YYNGEE. The CDR3 DNA is TGTGCCAGTTCAGGGAACCCGAACACCGGGGAGCTGTTTTTT. This sequence encodes CASSGNPNTGELFF.

This clone was seen only a few times. J is TRBJ1-2 and V is TRBV27; the D gene is possibly TRBD1 (6 bases). Per germline, CDR1 MNHEY and CDR2 SMNVEV (reference sequence). The CDR3 sequence is 14 residues long. Trimming removed 3 bases at V and 3 bases at J, with 11 bases between. The CDR3 protein is CASSFTDSHYGYTF. The DNA for the CDR3 is TGTGCCAGCAGTTTTACGGACAGCCACTATGGCTACACCTTC.